This T cell receptor (beta chain) originates from a study of T cell repertoires in cytomegalovirus infection. With respect to this clonotype: Its antigen is as yet unknown.

The germline V gene encodes CDR1 DFQATT and CDR2 SNEGSKA (reference sequence). Trimming shortened V by 3 bases and J by 5 bases, and 14 bases separated the two germline ends. CDR3 size: 14 residues. TCRdb recomputed calls from the reads with MiXCR, one row per CDR3 protein. The sample carries about 500,000 distinct CDR3 sequences, 33% recorded once. The sequence was obtained from a human donor in good health (CMV status not recorded). Some clones in this sample may be carry-over from other donors' samples. The sequences come from cultured PBMCs, collected from culture after CMV antigen stimulation. V usage is TRBV20-1 and J usage is TRBJ2-1; possibly TRBD1 for D (5 bases). The CDR3 DNA follows: TGCAGTGCTAGGGGGCAGGGAATAAACAATGAGCAGTTCTTC. Protein sequence: CSARGQGINNEQFF.